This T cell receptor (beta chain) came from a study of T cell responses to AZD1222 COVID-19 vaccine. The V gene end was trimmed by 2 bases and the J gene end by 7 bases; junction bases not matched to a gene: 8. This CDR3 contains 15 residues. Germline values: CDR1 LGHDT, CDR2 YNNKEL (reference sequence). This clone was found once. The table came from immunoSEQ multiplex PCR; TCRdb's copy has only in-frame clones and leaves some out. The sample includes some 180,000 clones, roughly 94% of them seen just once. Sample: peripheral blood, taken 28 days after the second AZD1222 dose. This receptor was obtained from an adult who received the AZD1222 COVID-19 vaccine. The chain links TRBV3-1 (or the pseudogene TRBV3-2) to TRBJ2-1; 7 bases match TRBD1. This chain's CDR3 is CASSQYQTGLNEQFF. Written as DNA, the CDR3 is TGTGCCAGCAGCCAATATCAGACAGGGTTGAATGAGCAGTTCTTC.